Listed here is a single T cell receptor beta chain. What it recognizes is unknown. The sample belongs to a study of cytomegalovirus exposure and HLA in healthy donors. Study-wide points: It was fewer than 200 TCR beta chains that were listed as cytomegalovirus-associated. The authors confirmed in vitro that a few CMV-associated chains were specific for CMV antigens.

V dropped 2 bases and J dropped 2; count of bases not matched to a gene: 4. This CDR3 region has 16 residues. The germline gives CDR1 KGHSY, CDR2 FQNENV. TCRdb's table, derived via immunoSEQ multiplex PCR, lists solely in-frame clones and lacks some. The sample lists 300,000 or so clones, 88% occurring once. This chain connects TRBV16 to TRBJ2-2; 8 bases fit TRBD1. The sequence was collected from a man younger than 40 in good health and CMV-seronegative. Sequencing was done on a sample of PBMCs. The CDR3 DNA reads as TGTGCCAGCAGCCAACGTTCAGGGGGCAACACCGGGGAGCTGTTTTTT. Translated, it gives CASSQRSGGNTGELFF.